Following are 20 T cell receptor beta chains from one sample sequenced in a study of cytomegalovirus exposure and HLA in healthy donors. Profiling relied on immunoSEQ multiplex PCR, and the TCRdb table lists in-frame clones only, not all of them. Here the sample spans under 150,000 clones, more than 85% being singletons. The sample taken for sequencing was PBMCs. The receptors shown here come from a man younger than 35 in good health and CMV-seropositive.

J is TRBJ1-1 and V is TRBV30; tentative D call: TRBD1 (6 bases). The CDR3 is 12 residues long. CDR1 and CDR2 (germline): GTSNPN, SVGIG (reference sequence). Trimming left V 3 bases short and J 5 bases short, with 10 bases between. CDR3 coding DNA: TGTGCCTGGAGCAGAGGGACAACTGAAGCTTTCTTT. Protein: CAWSRGTTEAFF.

This sequence joins TRBV13 and TRBJ2-7, with 11 bases lining up with TRBD2. This CDR3 region has 15 residues. CDR1 PRHDT and CDR2 FYEKMQ come from the germline V gene (reference sequence). V lost 7 bases, J lost 2 bases, and 7 bases stayed unmatched. The CDR3 sequence: CASTTLAGGAYEQYF. For the CDR3, the DNA is TGTGCCAGCACCACATTAGCGGGAGGGGCCTACGAGCAGTACTTC.

This clone has a handful of counts. This chain joins TRBV5-1 and TRBJ1-6; 7 nucleotides align to TRBD1. V shed 3 bases and J 7 bases; nucleotides not matched to a gene: 7. Germline V lookup: CDR1 SGHRS, CDR2 YFSETQ. This CDR3 comprises 15 residues. The CDR3, as DNA: TGCGCCAGCAGCTGGGGGGACAGCGGGAATTCACCCCTCCACTTT. Translation: CASSWGDSGNSPLHF.

V and J are TRBV14 and TRBJ2-3; TRBD1 agrees at 8 bases. V dropped 1 base and J dropped 2; count of bases not matched to a gene: 11. From germline, CDR1 is SGHDN and CDR2 FVKESK. This CDR3 contains 18 residues. The CDR3 region is CASSQAYGWTGITDTQYF. CDR3 coding DNA: TGTGCCAGCAGCCAAGCATATGGATGGACAGGGATCACAGATACGCAGTATTTT.

The V call is TRBV9, the J call TRBJ2-5; 7 bases agree with TRBD1. J lost 4 bases, V lost 0 bases, and 0 bases had no gene match. The germline V gene encodes CDR1 SGDLS and CDR2 YYNGEE. The CDR3 length is 13 residues. CDR3 sequence (DNA): TGTGCCAGCAGCGTAGACAGGGGAGAGACCCAGTACTTC. As protein: CASSVDRGETQYF.

This sequence joins TRBV23-1 and TRBJ1-6, with a tentative D call TRBD1 (5 bases). TRBV23-1 is sorted into the ORF group, with uncertain function. CDR3 length: 15 residues. Trimming removed 4 bases at V and 5 bases at J, with 12 bases between. The CDR3 sequence: CASSRETANNSPLHF. Written as DNA, the CDR3 is TGCGCCAGCAGTCGCGAGACAGCCAATAATTCACCCCTCCACTTT.

This clone turned up a few times. The chain carries TRBV2 and TRBJ2-5; a possible D gene is TRBD2 (5 bases). Germline CDR1 is SNHLY and CDR2 is FYNNEI. This CDR3 has 10 amino acids. V dropped 7 bases and J dropped 5 bases, with 5 bases sitting between them. The CDR3 loop reads CASTGETQYF. CDR3 coding DNA: TGTGCCAGCACGGGGGAGACCCAGTACTTC.

The V gene is TRBV5-1, the J gene TRBJ1-3; 10 bases fit TRBD1. The trim removed 2 bases at V and 2 bases at J, leaving 7 bases unmatched. The CDR3 runs to 17 residues. Germline V gives CDR1 SGHRS, CDR2 YFSETQ. In DNA form, the CDR3 reads TGCGCCAGCAGCTTCCTGGGACAGGGGAGAACTGGAAACACCATATATTTT. It translates to CASSFLGQGRTGNTIYF.

V usage is TRBV14 and J usage is TRBJ1-2; TRBD1 matches 7 bases. Germline assignment: CDR1 SGHDN and CDR2 FVKESK. This CDR3 is built from 21 residues. J gave up 3 bases and V 1 base, and 23 bases lay outside the gene matches. CDR3 loop: CASSQVPRDDREIHTYYGYTF. CDR3 bases: TGTGCCAGCAGCCAAGTGCCGCGGGATGACAGGGAAATACATACCTACTATGGCTACACCTTC.

The chain couples TRBV6-1 to TRBJ1-2; tentative D call: TRBD1 (6 bases). CDR3 length: 14 amino acids. CDR1 and CDR2 (germline): MNHNS, SASEGT. V was trimmed by 11 bases and J by 7 bases, leaving 23 bases between them. DNA for the CDR3: TGTGCCGGCTTCAAGTGGGGACAAGTGACTGGCTACACCTTC. Amino acid sequence: CAGFKWGQVTGYTF.

The chain is built from TRBV6-5 and TRBJ1-1; no reliable D call. Germline-derived CDR1 and CDR2 are MNHEY and SVGAGI. The CDR3 consists of 11 residues. V was trimmed by 6 bases and J by 1 base, leaving 3 bases between them. CDR3 amino acids: CASRRNTEAFF. In DNA, the CDR3 is TGTGCCAGCAGGCGGAACACTGAAGCTTTCTTT.

This chain joins TRBV18 and TRBJ2-2; 10 nucleotides line up with TRBD1. The CDR3 contains 15 residues. J gave up 8 bases and V 2 bases, and 5 bases lay outside the gene matches. CDR1 and CDR2 from the germline V gene are KGHSH and LQKENI. The CDR3 DNA reads as TGTGCCAGCTCACCATCGACAGGGGGCAAGGGGGAGCTGTTTTTT. It is translated as CASSPSTGGKGELFF. The variable domain in full, with the rest retrieved from reference TRBV18 and TRBJ2-2, is NAGVMQNPRHLVRRRGQEARLRCSPMKGHSHVYWYRQLPEEGLKFMVYLQKENIIDESGMPKERFSAEFPKEGPSILRIQQVVRGDSAAYFCASSPSTGGKGELFFGEGSRLTVL.

This chain joins TRBV6-1 and TRBJ1-5, with 9 nucleotides matching TRBD1. V was clipped by 7 bases and J by 5 bases; unmatched bases: 3. The CDR3 length is 13 residues. Germline V gene data show CDR1 as MNHNS and CDR2 as SASEGT. The CDR3 DNA follows: TGTGCCAGCATCACAGGGGGCGATCAGCCCCAGCATTTT. This encodes CASITGGDQPQHF.

The rearrangement links TRBV14 to TRBJ2-7; D is unresolved. CDR1 is SGHDN and CDR2 is FVKESK in the germline V gene. V was cut by 6 bases and J by 4 bases, with 10 bases left in between. The CDR3 length is 12 residues. DNA of the CDR3: TGTGCCAGCAGTTTGACTCGATACGAGCAGTACTTC. This gives the protein CASSLTRYEQYF.

This sequence joins TRBV30 and TRBJ1-5; tentatively, D is TRBD1 (5 bases). CDR1 GTSNPN and CDR2 SVGIG come from the germline V gene (reference sequence). V lost 3 bases to trimming and J lost 6 bases, with 15 bases between them. The CDR3 consists of 14 residues. CDR3 DNA sequence: TGTGCCTGGAGCAAAGGGGTGGACGGTCAGCCCCAGCATTTT. This gives the protein CAWSKGVDGQPQHF.

This chain joins TRBV18 and TRBJ1-1; D is possibly TRBD1 (5 bases). The CDR3 covers 16 residues. The germline V gene has CDR1 KGHSH and CDR2 LQKENI. The V gene lost 3 bases and the J gene lost 4 bases, with 18 bases spanning the gap. The CDR3 region is CASSPPSTRTGTEAFF. CDR3 sequence (DNA): TGTGCCAGCTCACCCCCCTCGACCCGTACAGGCACTGAAGCTTTCTTT.

The chain couples TRBV7-9 to TRBJ1-1; D call uncertain. The V gene's germline CDR1 is SEHNR and CDR2 FQNEAQ (reference sequence). This CDR3 contains 13 residues. V was cut by 3 bases and J by 8 bases, with 13 bases left in between. The CDR3 protein is CASSLAGFLEAFF. CDR3 nucleotides: TGTGCCAGCAGCTTGGCGGGATTCCTAGAAGCTTTCTTT.

Concerning this clone: At one of its ends the junction is not consistent with the germline gene, which may arise from a read error. The V call is TRBV7-2, the J call TRBJ2-7; tentatively, D is TRBD1 (6 bases). The CDR3 totals 14 residues. The germline V gene encodes CDR1 SGHTA and CDR2 FQGNSA. The DNA for the CDR3 is TGTGCCAGCACCTTACAGGGCTTCTCCTACGAGCAGTACTTC. Encoded protein: CASTLQGFSYEQYF.

This clone was observed once. CDR3 DNA: TGTGCCAGCAGCGTAGGGGGCAGTGAGCAGTTCTTC. Translated, it gives CASSVGGSEQFF. V and J are TRBV9 and TRBJ2-1; maybe TRBD1 (5 bases). Trimming pared 0 bases from V and 9 bases from J, leaving 7 bases between. The CDR3 is 12 amino acids. Per the germline V gene, CDR1 is SGDLS and CDR2 is YYNGEE.

This chain connects TRBV6-5 to TRBJ1-5; TRBD1 agrees at 9 bases. V gave up 10 bases and J gave up 7 bases; unmatched junction bases: 11. Per germline, CDR1 MNHEY and CDR2 SVGAGI. The CDR3 runs 14 residues. The chain's CDR3 is CATSYTGGGQPQHF. CDR3 bases: TGTGCCACCTCGTATACAGGGGGCGGACAGCCCCAGCATTTT.